Given below is one TCR beta chain in context. Its specificity is not known. The data stem from a study of cytomegalovirus exposure and HLA in healthy donors. Whole-study context: The study placed around 80% of its roughly 430 genotyped donors in the Caucasian-associated ancestry cluster. Whole-study results and caveats: Whilst most TCR sequences proved rare, a subset of public TCRs occurred across many donors. The study flagged approximately 180 TCR beta chains as cytomegalovirus-associated. Reportedly, HLA-A and HLA-B alleles of most subjects were accurately predicted from TCR beta.

V was clipped by 6 bases and J by 0 bases, with 11 bases between them. CDR3 size: 14 residues. Germline CDR1 KGHSH, CDR2 LQKENI. The study ran its PCR with 60 Vbeta and 13 Jbeta primers. Some clones are missing from TCRdb's copy, which holds only in-frame ones; the method was immunoSEQ multiplex PCR. The repertoire has a few hundred thousand clones, about 80% of them found once; the top ten carry roughly 10%. The source of this sequence is a woman in her fifties or sixties in good health and CMV-seropositive. The genes are TRBV18 and TRBJ1-1, with D perhaps matching TRBD1 (6 bases). Specimen: PBMCs. CDR3 nucleotide sequence: TGTGCCAGCTCCTCCGGGACAATGAACACTGAAGCTTTCTTT. Its translation is CASSSGTMNTEAFF.